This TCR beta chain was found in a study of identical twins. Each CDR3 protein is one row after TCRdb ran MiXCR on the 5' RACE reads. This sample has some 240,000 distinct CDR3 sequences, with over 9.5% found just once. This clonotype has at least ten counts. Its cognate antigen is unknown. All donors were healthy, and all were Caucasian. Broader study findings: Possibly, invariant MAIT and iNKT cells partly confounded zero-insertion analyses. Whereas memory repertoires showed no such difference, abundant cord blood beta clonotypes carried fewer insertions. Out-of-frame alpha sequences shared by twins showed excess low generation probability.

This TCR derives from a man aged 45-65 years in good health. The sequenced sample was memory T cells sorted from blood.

The CDR3 here is CASSFFRDEFEQYF. The CDR3 DNA reads TGTGCCAGCAGTTTCTTCCGGGACGAATTTGAGCAGTACTTC. The rearrangement uses TRBV6-2 or TRBV6-3 and TRBJ2-7; tentatively, D is TRBD1 or TRBD2 (5 bases each). Deletions cut 4 bases from V and 7 bases from J, with 17 bases between. CDR1 and CDR2 (germline): MNHEY, SVGEGT. This CDR3 comprises 14 residues.